These T cell receptor beta chains were read from a single sample in a study of beta chain features in type 1 diabetes. This table comes from immunoSEQ multiplex PCR, and its TCRdb copy is limited to in-frame clones, with some not included. The data show roughly 260,000 clones, about a tenth seen once. Sequenced sample: naive CD4+ T cells from blood. The receptors stem from a man aged 25 to 45 with type 1 diabetes. Each CDR3 is given with its conserved first and last residue. A D gene is named only where the DNA matches it firmly. A clone size is listed for some rows: how often the clone was seen (once, few, many), or a class if it is expanded.

NA	TRBJ1-1	NA	TRBV9	TGTGCCAGCAGCGTAGATGCTGACATAGGAGCTTTCTTT	CASSVDADIGAFF
NA	TRBJ2-7	TRBD1	TRBV28	TGTGCCAGCAGTTTAAGCAGGACAGGGCCCACAAGATTCTCCTACGAGCAGTACTTC	CASSLSRTGPTRFSYEQYF
NA	TRBJ2-5	NA	TRBV29-1	TGCAGCGTTCTGGGGAGGGGGGGTGGAGAGACCCAGTACTTC	CSVLGRGGGETQYF
few	TRBJ1-3	NA	TRBV29-1	TGCAGCGTTGCTCAGACATTGTCTGGAAACACCATATATTTT	CSVAQTLSGNTIYF
NA	TRBJ1-1	TRBD1	TRBV18	TGTGCCAGCTCCCCATGGGCAGGGGGGACTGAAGCTTTCTTT	CASSPWAGGTEAFF
NA	TRBJ1-5	NA	TRBV19	TGTGCCAGTAGGCCGGTCAATCGTTACACCATGGGCCAGCCCCAGCATTTT	CASRPVNRYTMGQPQHF
NA	TRBJ2-5	NA	TRBV5-6	TGTGCCAGCAGCTTGGCCTTTAACAGGACAGAGACCCAGTACTTC	CASSLAFNRTETQYF
NA	TRBJ1-2	TRBD1	TRBV29-1	TGCAGCGTTGAGAGGGACAGGGGAAACTATGGCTACACCTTC	CSVERDRGNYGYTF
NA	TRBJ2-2	TRBD2	TRBV6-5	TGTGCCAGCAGTCAGCGGGGGGCACGCGGAGAGCTGTTTTTT	CASSQRGARGELFF
NA	TRBJ1-1	NA	TRBV4-2	TGTGCCAGCAGCCCCCCGGCAGGGCTGATACGAACTGAAGCTTTCTTT	CASSPPAGLIRTEAFF
few	TRBJ2-2	TRBD1	TRBV7-2	TGTGCCAGCAGCCCGGGACAGAGGAACACCGGGGAGCTGTTTTTT	CASSPGQRNTGELFF
few	TRBJ2-3	TRBD1	TRBV18	TGTGCCAGCTCAAGTCCGGGACAGGGCACAGATACGCAGTATTTT	CASSSPGQGTDTQYF
few	TRBJ2-7	TRBD2	TRBV6-1	TGTGCCAGCAGTGAGCCGGGACTACCCTCCTACGAGCAGTACTTC	CASSEPGLPSYEQYF
NA	TRBJ2-3	NA	TRBV4-1	TGCGCCAGCAGCCAACGGACACCCGACGAAAATACGCAGTATTTT	CASSQRTPDENTQYF
NA	TRBJ1-1	NA	TRBV7-9	TGTGCCAGCAGCTCCCTATCCCGCACTGAAGCTTTCTTT	CASSSLSRTEAFF
NA	TRBJ2-2	NA	TRBV19	TGTGCCAGTAGTATTGAGGAGGGTGGTGGGGAGCTGTTTTTT	CASSIEEGGGELFF
few	TRBJ2-3	NA	TRBV27	TGTGCCAGCAGTTATATGTTCCCCGGAGCCACAGATACGCAGTATTTT	CASSYMFPGATDTQYF
few	TRBJ1-4	NA	TRBV9	TGTGCCAGCAGCCCAGGACAGATTAATGAAAAACTGTTTTTT	CASSPGQINEKLFF
few	TRBJ1-1	TRBD1	TRBV18	TGTGCCAGCTCCGGACAGGAGGGGAACACTGAAGCTTTCTTT	CASSGQEGNTEAFF
NA	TRBJ2-7	TRBD2	TRBV5-1	TGCGCCAGCAGCGGAGCTAGCGGCTCCTACGAGCAGTACTTC	CASSGASGSYEQYF
few	TRBJ2-3	TRBD2	TRBV7-2	TGTGCCAGCAGCCACGGGAGGACTAGCACAGATACGCAGTATTTT	CASSHGRTSTDTQYF
NA	TRBJ2-1	TRBD1	TRBV9	TGTGCCAGCAGCCTGCTAGGGGGCCGACACAATGAGCAGTTCTTC	CASSLLGGRHNEQFF
NA	TRBJ2-1	NA	TRBV6-5	TGTGCCAGCAGTTACTCTAGACAGTTCCACGAGCAGTTCTTC	CASSYSRQFHEQFF
NA	TRBJ2-7	TRBD1	TRBV18	TGTGCCAGCTCGCCTGGGACAGCCTCTTACGAGCAGTACTTC	CASSPGTASYEQYF
NA	TRBJ2-5	TRBD2	TRBV30	TGTGCCTGGAGGCCAGCGGGGGGGCGAGAGACCCAGTACTTC	CAWRPAGGRETQYF
few	TRBJ2-1	NA	TRBV30	TGTGCCTGGTTAGGCGAAGGTGGGCGGTTCTTC	CAWLGEGGRFF
few	TRBJ2-7	TRBD1	TRBV11-1	TGTGCCAGCAGCAGTCGTGGGACAGGGGTGGGTGAGCAGTACTTC	CASSSRGTGVGEQYF
few	TRBJ2-5	TRBD2	TRBV7-2	TGTGCCAGCAGCTTAGGGCTAGCGGGGGTTGAGACCCAGTACTTC	CASSLGLAGVETQYF
NA	TRBJ2-7	TRBD1	TRBV5-4	TGTGCCAGCAGCCAGGACAGGGGAGGGTGGCAGTACTTC	CASSQDRGGWQYF
NA	TRBJ2-3	TRBD2	TRBV2	TGTGCCAGCAGCTTAAGCGGGGGAACGATTACGCAGTATTTT	CASSLSGGTITQYF
few	TRBJ2-2	NA	TRBV7-2	TGTGCCAGCGGAGACGTTACCGGGGAGCTGTTTTTT	CASGDVTGELFF
few	TRBJ2-7	TRBD1	TRBV7-2	TGTGCCAGCAGCCTAACAGGGGGTAGCTCCTACGAGCAGTACTTC	CASSLTGGSSYEQYF
NA	TRBJ2-5	NA	TRBV2	TGTGCCAGCAGTGGCAGGGTTCTAGGAGAGACCCAGTACTTC	CASSGRVLGETQYF
NA	TRBJ2-1	NA	TRBV7-2	TGTGCCAGCAGCTTAGGGCCCCTCCTTTACAATGAGCAGTTCTTC	CASSLGPLLYNEQFF
few	TRBJ2-1	TRBD1	TRBV6-6	TGTGCCAGCAGGGACAGGGACAATGAGCAGTTCTTC	CASRDRDNEQFF
few	TRBJ2-3	NA	TRBV9	TGTGCCACCTCTCGGTGGGGGGAAGCAGATACGCAGTATTTT	CATSRWGEADTQYF
NA	TRBJ2-7	NA	TRBV18	TGTGCCAGCTCACCAATCGGGTTCAACGAGCAGTACTTC	CASSPIGFNEQYF
few	TRBJ2-5	NA	TRBV27	TGTGCCAGCAGTTTACAGGGGGAGACCCAGTACTTC	CASSLQGETQYF
NA	TRBJ2-7	NA	TRBV30	TGTGCCTGGACGTCCCCGGGGGAGCAGTACTTC	CAWTSPGEQYF
few	TRBJ2-5	NA	TRBV28	TGTGCCAGCACGCCGGGGTACAAAAGGACGCTACAAGAGACCCAGTACTTC	CASTPGYKRTLQETQYF
NA	TRBJ1-5	NA	TRBV6-5	TGTGCCAGCAGTTACTCTTGGCCAGATCAGCCCCAGCATTTT	CASSYSWPDQPQHF
NA	TRBJ2-2	TRBD1	TRBV29-1	TGCAGCGTTGAAGGGGACAGTAACACCGGGGAGCTGTTTTTT	CSVEGDSNTGELFF
NA	TRBJ2-1	TRBD1	TRBV7-2	TGTGCCAGCAGCCCACAGGGGGCGAGCTCCTACAATGAGCAGTTCTTC	CASSPQGASSYNEQFF
NA	TRBJ1-6	TRBD1	TRBV7-2	TGTGCCAGCAGCTCGCTAACAGGGGGCGGCAATTCACCCCTCCACTTT	CASSSLTGGGNSPLHF
NA	TRBJ1-1	NA	TRBV6-5	TGTGCCAGCAGTTACGAACAGGGTGCCACTGAAGCTTTCTTT	CASSYEQGATEAFF
NA	TRBJ1-2	NA	TRBV7-9	TGTGCCAGCAGCCCGGGGGGGCGCCAGGGAGCCTATGGCTACACCTTC	CASSPGGRQGAYGYTF
few	TRBJ2-3	TRBD1	TRBV7-8	TGTGCCAGCAGCTTAGCGACAGGGGTAGGAGATACGCAGTATTTT	CASSLATGVGDTQYF
NA	TRBJ1-1	TRBD1	TRBV7-9	TGTGCCAGCAGCGAACAGGGGGTGAACACTGAAGCTTTCTTT	CASSEQGVNTEAFF
NA	TRBJ2-2	NA	TRBV4-1	TGCGCCAGCAGCCAAGGGTATGAGAGAACTAGGAACACCGGGGAGCTGTTTTTT	CASSQGYERTRNTGELFF
few	TRBJ2-2	TRBD2	TRBV7-3	TGTGCCAGCAGCCCGCGGGGGTCGAACACCGGGGAGCTGTTTTTT	CASSPRGSNTGELFF
NA	TRBJ2-5	NA	TRBV6-5	TGTGCCAGCAGTTACGGACACCCCGGGGAGACCCAGTACTTC	CASSYGHPGETQYF
few	TRBJ2-1	TRBD1	TRBV13	TGTGCCAGCAGTCCCGGGACAGTTTACAATGAGCAGTTCTTC	CASSPGTVYNEQFF
few	TRBJ1-1	NA	TRBV21-1	TGTGCCAGCAGCACCCAACAGGGTACTGAAGCTTTCTTT	CASSTQQGTEAFF